Detailed here is one T cell receptor beta chain. Primers for the PCR totalled 60 Vbeta and 13 Jbeta. Assay used: immunoSEQ multiplex PCR; TCRdb lists only in-frame clones, some missing. This sample yields about 80,000 clones, of which around 60% are seen a single time; 4% to 4.5% belongs to the top ten. These data come from a study of cytomegalovirus exposure and HLA in healthy donors. The TCR comes from a male donor in good health and CMV-seropositive. Material: PBMCs.

In DNA form, the CDR3 reads TGCGCCAGCAGATCCGGGACATCCCTTCGGGACACCGGGGAGCTGTTTTTT. Translating gives CASRSGTSLRDTGELFF. V gene TRBV5-1 combines with J gene TRBJ2-2, with a possible D match to TRBD1 (6 bases). From germline, CDR1 is SGHRS and CDR2 YFSETQ. Trimming removed 5 bases from V and 3 bases from J, with 20 bases in between. CDR3 size: 17 residues. Using reference TRBV5-1 and TRBJ2-2 for the parts outside the CDR3, the full variable domain is KAGVTQTPRYLIKTRGQQVTLSCSPISGHRSVSWYQQTPGQGLQFLFEYFSETQRNKGNFPGRFSGRQFSNSRSEMNVSTLELGDSALYLCASRSGTSLRDTGELFFGEGSRLTVL.